The 22 T cell receptor beta chains listed next were all sequenced from one sample in a study of cytomegalovirus exposure and HLA in healthy donors. Produced via immunoSEQ multiplex PCR; TCRdb's table is partial and in-frame only. The table shows roughly 130,000 clones, with 88% occurring only once. The sample comprised PBMCs. The receptor source for this set is a young man in good health and CMV-seronegative.

V gene TRBV4-1 combines with J gene TRBJ1-1, with D maybe TRBD1 (6 bases). Germline V gene sequence: CDR1 MGHRA, CDR2 YSYEKL. The CDR3 is 14 residues long. The V gene lost 8 bases and the J gene lost 1 base, with 14 bases spanning the gap. CDR3 sequence: CASFGGGRNTEAFF. The CDR3 nucleotides read TGCGCCAGCTTCGGCGGGGGGCGGAACACTGAAGCTTTCTTT.

The CDR3 protein is CATSRGAGVDTEAFF. CDR3 bases: TGTGCCACCAGCAGAGGAGCAGGGGTGGACACTGAAGCTTTCTTT. The chain is built from TRBV15 and TRBJ1-1, with D possibly being TRBD1 (6 bases). The CDR3 is made up of 15 amino acids. Germline CDR1 LNHNV, CDR2 YYDKDF (reference sequence). V shed 1 base and J shed 3 bases, with 12 bases lying between them.

This clone was picked up one time. This chain uses TRBV6-1 with TRBJ1-3, with D perhaps matching TRBD1 (6 bases). The V gene's germline CDR1 is MNHNS and CDR2 SASEGT. CDR3 length: 15 residues. The ends were cut back, 5 bases at V and 2 bases at J, with 13 bases in the middle. CDR3 DNA sequence: TGTGCCAGCAGTACCGAACAGGGTACTGGAAACACCATATATTTT. It is translated as CASSTEQGTGNTIYF.

The chain combines TRBV7-9 with TRBJ1-2, with no clear D. Germline lookup yields CDR1 SEHNR and CDR2 FQNEAQ (reference sequence). CDR3 size: 11 residues. Trimming took 0 bases from V and 7 from J, leaving 3 bases between them. The DNA for the CDR3 is TGTGCCAGCAGCTTAGCCTCTGGCTACACCTTC. Translation gives CASSLASGYTF.

The gene calls are TRBV6-5 and TRBJ2-5, with 7 bases that match TRBD2. The last part of the DNA fits TRBJ2-7 better; the J call may be wrong. Germline V gene lookup returns CDR1 MNHEY and CDR2 SVGAGI. The CDR3 extends over 14 amino acids. CDR3 loop: CASTQSGNPYEQYF. In DNA, the CDR3 is TGTGCCAGCACCCAAAGCGGGAACCCCTACGAGCAGTACTTC.

This chain uses TRBV19 with TRBJ1-2; no firm D call. V was cut by 4 bases and J by 8 bases, with 17 bases left in between. This CDR3 is built from 14 residues. Germline CDR1 LNHDA, CDR2 SQIVND (reference sequence). CDR3 residues: CASSTRGRESGYTF. The CDR3 nucleotides read TGTGCCAGTAGTACCAGAGGGAGGGAATCGGGCTACACCTTC.

This chain connects TRBV18 to TRBJ2-1; the match to TRBD2 covers 10 bases. The CDR3 extends over 19 amino acids. The junction had 17 bases not matched to a gene; V was cut back by 5 bases and J by 4 bases. Per the germline V gene, CDR1 is KGHSH and CDR2 is LQKENI. CDR3 sequence (DNA): TGTGCCAGCTCAACAAAGGGGGCCACTAGCGGGACGGGGTACAATGAGCAGTTCTTC. It encodes CASSTKGATSGTGYNEQFF. Full variable domain (remainder filled in from reference TRBV18 and TRBJ2-1): NAGVMQNPRHLVRRRGQEARLRCSPMKGHSHVYWYRQLPEEGLKFMVYLQKENIIDESGMPKERFSAEFPKEGPSILRIQQVVRGDSAAYFCASSTKGATSGTGYNEQFFGPGTRLTVL.

The V call is TRBV10-2, the J call TRBJ2-7; a possible D gene is TRBD2 (6 bases). Trimming pared 0 bases from V and 2 bases from J, leaving 11 bases between. Germline V gene lookup returns CDR1 WSHSY and CDR2 SAAADI. The CDR3 has 15 amino acids. The CDR3 region has the DNA TGCGCCAGCAGTGAGTCATGGGGAGGCCCCTACGAGCAGTACTTC. Its translation is CASSESWGGPYEQYF.

The chain employs TRBV19 and TRBJ2-7; D is possibly TRBD2 (6 bases). V lost 7 bases and J 0 bases, leaving 10 bases between the germline ends. This CDR3 has 13 residues. Germline-derived CDR1 and CDR2 are LNHDA and SQIVND (reference sequence). In DNA, the CDR3 is TGTGCCAGTATTGGGCGGGACTCCTACGAGCAGTACTTC. This gives the protein CASIGRDSYEQYF.

This clone was seen a handful of times. The rearrangement joins TRBV6-4 to TRBJ1-2; the D gene is possibly TRBD1 (5 bases). This CDR3 is built from 14 residues. Trimming removed 0 bases at V and 7 bases at J, with 12 bases between. The germline CDR1 and CDR2 sequences are MRHNA and SNTAGT. CDR3 sequence reads: CASSDSHGASGYTF. CDR3 in DNA: TGTGCCAGCAGTGACTCTCATGGGGCGAGTGGCTACACCTTC.

This clone was seen more than once but under ten times. The rearrangement uses TRBV30 and TRBJ1-2, with D unresolved. Germline V gene lookup returns CDR1 GTSNPN and CDR2 SVGIG (reference sequence). There are 12 residues in the CDR3. Trimming left V 2 bases short and J 1 base short, with 5 bases between. The CDR3 DNA follows: TGTGCCTGGAGTTTGTATAACTATGGCTACACCTTC. Protein: CAWSLYNYGYTF. The variable domain in full, completed from reference TRBV30 and TRBJ1-2, reads SQTIHQWPATLVQPVGSPLSLECTVEGTSNPNLYWYRQAAGRGLQLLFYSVGIGQISSEVPQNLSASRPQDRQFILSSKKLLLSDSGFYLCAWSLYNYGYTFGSGTRLTVV.

V usage is TRBV4-3 and J usage is TRBJ2-1, with 9 bases fitting TRBD2. With 0 bases clipped from V and 7 bases from J, the junction kept 10 bases outside the gene matches. Germline CDR1 LGHNA, CDR2 YSLEER. CDR3 length: 17 residues. The CDR3 loop is CASSQEVLGGRGNEQFF. Here the CDR3 DNA reads TGCGCCAGCAGCCAAGAAGTGCTTGGCGGGAGGGGGAATGAGCAGTTCTTC.

The CDR3, as DNA: TGTGCCAGCAGTGACAGGGGCTCCTACGAGCAGTACTTC. Protein sequence: CASSDRGSYEQYF. The rearrangement uses TRBV25-1 and TRBJ2-7; D possibly corresponds to TRBD1 (6 bases). Germline CDR1 reads MGHDK; CDR2 reads SYGVNS. Trimming took off 3 bases at V and 0 bases at J, with 6 bases between the two ends. The CDR3 has 13 residues.

This sequence joins TRBV25-1 and TRBJ1-1; D unclear. CDR1 is MGHDK and CDR2 is SYGVNS in the germline V gene. Trimming removed 3 bases at V and 6 bases at J, with 11 bases between. This CDR3 contains 13 residues. The DNA for the CDR3 is TGTGCCAGCAGTGATGTCCCTGTCGCTGAAGCTTTCTTT. Translation gives CASSDVPVAEAFF.

This sequence joins TRBV6-5 and TRBJ1-1; 7 positions match TRBD1. This CDR3 spans 13 amino acids. The V gene end was trimmed by 6 bases and the J gene end by 7 bases; junction bases not matched to a gene: 8. Germline CDR1 MNHEY, CDR2 SVGAGI. CDR3 sequence reads: CASRFRDSDEAFF. CDR3 sequence (DNA): TGTGCCAGCAGGTTCCGGGACAGTGATGAAGCTTTCTTT.

This chain joins TRBV9 and TRBJ2-5, with D uncertain. The germline V gene encodes CDR1 SGDLS and CDR2 YYNGEE. This CDR3 is 17 amino acids long. Trimming left V 0 bases short and J 6 bases short, with 21 bases between. For the CDR3, the DNA is TGTGCCAGCAGCGTAGGGCTAGAGGTCGGCCGCGAGAAGACCCAGTACTTC. This encodes CASSVGLEVGREKTQYF. The variable domain in full, completed from reference TRBV9 and TRBJ2-5, reads DSGVTQTPKHLITATGQRVTLRCSPRSGDLSVYWYQQSLDQGLQFLIQYYNGEERAKGNILERFSAQQFPDLHSELNLSSLELGDSALYFCASSVGLEVGREKTQYFGPGTRLLVL.

The chain couples TRBV19 to TRBJ1-4; D remains unclear. The germline V gene encodes CDR1 LNHDA and CDR2 SQIVND (reference sequence). Trimming pared 3 bases from V and 3 bases from J, leaving 11 bases between. The CDR3 runs 15 residues. The CDR3 loop reads CASSIQPGSNEKLFF. DNA for the CDR3: TGTGCCAGTAGTATTCAGCCAGGATCTAATGAAAAACTGTTTTTT.

This rearrangement joins TRBV5-1 to TRBJ2-3; 8 bases are shared with TRBD2. The ends lost 0 bases at V and 4 bases at J; junction bases unmatched: 4. The CDR3 contains 15 residues. Germline-derived CDR1 and CDR2 are SGHRS and YFSETQ. Written as DNA, the CDR3 is TGCGCCAGCAGCTTGGCAGCGGGAGTGGCAGATACGCAGTATTTT. Translating gives CASSLAAGVADTQYF.

This chain connects TRBV9 to TRBJ2-4, with D maybe TRBD2 (6 bases). CDR3 size: 15 residues. In germline, CDR1 is SGDLS, CDR2 YYNGEE. Trimming cost V 3 bases and J 0 bases, with 10 bases left between them. Here the CDR3 reads CASSGSGLAKNIQYF. The CDR3 DNA reads TGTGCCAGCAGCGGTAGCGGTCTAGCCAAAAACATTCAGTACTTC.

The chain has TRBV5-1 and TRBJ2-1; maybe TRBD2 (6 bases). V was cut by 4 bases and J by 6 bases, with 23 bases left in between. Germline V gives CDR1 SGHRS, CDR2 YFSETQ. The CDR3 length is 17 residues. The CDR3 is CASSGGVGQGDFNEQFF. The CDR3 DNA reads TGCGCCAGCAGCGGCGGGGTGGGGCAGGGAGACTTCAATGAGCAGTTCTTC.

J is TRBJ2-1 and V is TRBV29-1; TRBD2 might be the D (5 bases). The CDR3 runs to 15 residues. The V and J ends lost 4 bases and 1 base respectively, with 14 bases between them. The V gene's germline CDR1 is SQVTM and CDR2 ANQGSEA. This CDR3 reads CSVVGGRPSYNEQFF. In nucleotides, the CDR3 is TGCAGCGTTGTCGGAGGACGACCTTCCTACAATGAGCAGTTCTTC.

This clone occurred once. The chain links TRBV27 to TRBJ2-7, with a possible D match to TRBD2 (5 bases). The CDR3 spans 14 residues. Trimming took off 3 bases at V and 3 bases at J, with 12 bases between the two ends. The germline CDR1 and CDR2 sequences are MNHEY and SMNVEV (reference sequence). This CDR3 reads CASSFGLADYEQYF. The CDR3 nucleotides are TGTGCCAGCAGTTTTGGACTTGCCGACTACGAGCAGTACTTC.